This T cell receptor beta chain comes out of a study of blood T cell repertoires in COVID-19. Study in general: In each case, the material was cDNA or gDNA derived from T cells, B-cell-depleted T cells, or PBMCs.

This clone came up a few times. Per the authors' pipeline: It was from reference gene primer amplification that nucleated cell counts were estimated. Sequenced by immunoSEQ multiplex PCR; TCRdb stores in-frame clones only, minus some. V and J calls and clone size are as listed in that table; D and trimming were resolved from the DNA. This repertoire shows approximately 130,000 clones, over 70% found once; its top ten account for more than 5%. The CDR3 sequence is 15 residues long. V lost 4 bases and J lost 2, with 15 bases in between. Germline V gives CDR1 SGHKS, CDR2 YYEKEE (reference sequence). J is TRBJ2-5 and V is TRBV5-5; D might be TRBD2 (7 bases). This sequence originates from a man at least 80 years old with active or convalescent COVID-19. Sample: peripheral blood. This CDR3 reads CASSPGAGAQETQYF. The CDR3 coding sequence is TGTGCCAGCAGCCCAGGGGCGGGGGCGCAAGAGACCCAGTACTTC.